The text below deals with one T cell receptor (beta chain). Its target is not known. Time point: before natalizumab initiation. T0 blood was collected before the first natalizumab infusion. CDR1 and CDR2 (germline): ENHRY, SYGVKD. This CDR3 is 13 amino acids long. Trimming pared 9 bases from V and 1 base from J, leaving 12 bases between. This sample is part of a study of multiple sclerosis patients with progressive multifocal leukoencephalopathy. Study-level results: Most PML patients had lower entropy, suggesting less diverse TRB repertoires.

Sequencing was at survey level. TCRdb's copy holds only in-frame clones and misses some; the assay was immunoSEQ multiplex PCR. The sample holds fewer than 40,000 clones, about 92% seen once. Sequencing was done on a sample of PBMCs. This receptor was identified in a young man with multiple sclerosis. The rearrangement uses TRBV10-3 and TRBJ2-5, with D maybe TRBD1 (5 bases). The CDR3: CAIRQSRQETQYF. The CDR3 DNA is TGTGCCATAAGACAGTCCCGCCAAGAGACCCAGTACTTC.